This T cell receptor beta chain derives from a study of CD8 T cells in ankylosing spondylitis. The CDR3 has 16 amino acids. Germline values: CDR1 LNHNV, CDR2 YYDKDF (reference sequence). Between the trimmed V and J ends, which lost 0 bases and 1 base, there was a span of 11 bases. Molecular-barcoded quantitative 5'-RACE produced these TCR beta libraries. TCRdb reprocessed the 5' RACE reads via MiXCR and lists one record per CDR3 protein. In the table there are about 360,000 distinct CDR3 sequences, roughly 14% of which are singletons. Notes on this clonotype: The antigen is not known.

General study points: Researchers reportedly found disease-linked clones significantly enriched in matched ankylosing spondylitis synovial fluid.

Specimen: blood, either unsorted or a sorted T cell fraction (not recorded which). The TCR comes from a male donor with ankylosing spondylitis or in good health (not recorded which). V usage is TRBV15 and J usage is TRBJ2-3; TRBD1 or TRBD2 may be the D gene (5 bases each). The CDR3 region is CATSRDGGAGTDTQYF. The CDR3 nucleotides are TGTGCCACCAGCAGAGATGGGGGAGCAGGCACAGATACGCAGTATTTT.